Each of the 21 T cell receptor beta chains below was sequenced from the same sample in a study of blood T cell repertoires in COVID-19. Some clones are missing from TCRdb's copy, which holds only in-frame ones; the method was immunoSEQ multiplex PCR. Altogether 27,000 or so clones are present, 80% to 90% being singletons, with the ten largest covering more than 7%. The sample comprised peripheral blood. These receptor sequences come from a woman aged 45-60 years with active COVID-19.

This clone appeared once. DNA of the CDR3: TGTGCCAGCAGTTTATCCCAGGGCCCATGGCACAATGAGCAGTTCTTC. It yields the protein CASSLSQGPWHNEQFF. The chain carries TRBV27 and TRBJ2-1; weak D call: TRBD1 (5 bases). With 0 bases removed from V and 5 bases from J, the gap between germline ends came to 14 bases. CDR1 is MNHEY, CDR2 SMNVEV, per germline (reference sequence). The CDR3 contains 16 residues.

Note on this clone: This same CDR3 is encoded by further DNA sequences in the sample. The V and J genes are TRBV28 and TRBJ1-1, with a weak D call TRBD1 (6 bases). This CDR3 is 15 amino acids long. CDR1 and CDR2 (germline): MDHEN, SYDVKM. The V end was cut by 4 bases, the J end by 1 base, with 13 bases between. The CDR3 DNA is TGTGCCAGCAGTTATAGGGGGGGAGGGAACACTGAAGCTTTCTTT. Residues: CASSYRGGGNTEAFF.

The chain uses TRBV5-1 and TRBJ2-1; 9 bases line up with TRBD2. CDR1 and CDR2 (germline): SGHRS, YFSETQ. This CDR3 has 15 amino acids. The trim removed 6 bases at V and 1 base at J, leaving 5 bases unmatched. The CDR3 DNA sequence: TGCGCCAGCAACAGTCTAGCGGGATCCTACAATGAGCAGTTCTTC. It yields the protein CASNSLAGSYNEQFF. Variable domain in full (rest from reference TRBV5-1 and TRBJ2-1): KAGVTQTPRYLIKTRGQQVTLSCSPISGHRSVSWYQQTPGQGLQFLFEYFSETQRNKGNFPGRFSGRQFSNSRSEMNVSTLELGDSALYLCASNSLAGSYNEQFFGPGTRLTVL.

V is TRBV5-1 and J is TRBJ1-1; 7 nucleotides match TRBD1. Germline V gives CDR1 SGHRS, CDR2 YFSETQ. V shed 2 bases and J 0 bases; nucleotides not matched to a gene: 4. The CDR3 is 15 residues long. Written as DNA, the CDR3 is TGCGCCAGCAGCTTCGACAGGGCCGTGAACACTGAAGCTTTCTTT. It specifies CASSFDRAVNTEAFF.

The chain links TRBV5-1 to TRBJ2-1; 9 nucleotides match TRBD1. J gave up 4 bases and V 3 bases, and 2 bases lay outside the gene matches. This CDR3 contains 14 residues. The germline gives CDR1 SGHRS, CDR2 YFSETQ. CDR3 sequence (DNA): TGCGCCAGCAGCTGGACAGGGGAATACAATGAGCAGTTCTTC. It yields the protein CASSWTGEYNEQFF.

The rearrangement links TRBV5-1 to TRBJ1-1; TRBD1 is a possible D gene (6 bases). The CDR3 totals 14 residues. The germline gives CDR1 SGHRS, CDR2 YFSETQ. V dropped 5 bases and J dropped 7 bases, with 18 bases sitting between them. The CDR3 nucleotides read TGCGCCAGCAGTCCAATCGGGGGGCCCGGTGAAGCTTTCTTT. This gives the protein CASSPIGGPGEAFF.

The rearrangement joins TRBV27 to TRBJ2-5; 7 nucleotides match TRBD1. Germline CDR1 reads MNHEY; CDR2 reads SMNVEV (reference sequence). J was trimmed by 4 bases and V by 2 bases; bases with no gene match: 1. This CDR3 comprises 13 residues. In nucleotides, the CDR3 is TGTGCCAGCAGTTTAACAGGGGTAGAGACCCAGTACTTC. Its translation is CASSLTGVETQYF.

CDR3: CASSQGHVSGNTIYF. The CDR3 DNA reads as TGTGCCAGTAGTCAAGGACACGTCTCTGGAAACACCATATATTTT. The chain couples TRBV19 to TRBJ1-3; possible D gene TRBD1, 5 bases. Germline loops: CDR1 LNHDA, CDR2 SQIVND (reference sequence). The CDR3 is made up of 15 amino acids. V shed 5 bases and J shed 0 bases, with 11 bases lying between them.

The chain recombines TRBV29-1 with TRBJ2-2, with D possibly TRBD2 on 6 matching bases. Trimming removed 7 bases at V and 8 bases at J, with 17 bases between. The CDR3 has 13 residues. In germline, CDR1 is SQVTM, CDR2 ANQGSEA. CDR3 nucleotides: TGCAGCGGAGGGCCGGTGGGAGGAGGGGAGCTGTTTTTT. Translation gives CSGGPVGGGELFF.

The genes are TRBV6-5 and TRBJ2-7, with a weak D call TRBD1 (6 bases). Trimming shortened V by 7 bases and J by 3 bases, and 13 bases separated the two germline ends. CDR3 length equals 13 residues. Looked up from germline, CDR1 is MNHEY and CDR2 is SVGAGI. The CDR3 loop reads CASNPTGYYEQYF. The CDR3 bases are TGTGCCAGCAACCCGACAGGTTACTACGAGCAGTACTTC.

The CDR3 reads CASSRTEGYGYTF. The CDR3 DNA reads as TGTGCCAGTAGTAGGACGGAGGGATATGGCTACACCTTC. The chain employs TRBV19 and TRBJ1-2, with D unresolved. Germline loops: CDR1 LNHDA, CDR2 SQIVND (reference sequence). This CDR3 region has 13 residues. V lost 4 bases to trimming and J lost 5 bases, with 11 bases between them. Filled out from reference TRBV19 and TRBJ1-2, the complete variable domain reads DGGITQSPKYLFRKEGQNVTLSCEQNLNHDAMYWYRQDPGQGLRLIYYSQIVNDFQKGDIAEGYSVSREKKESFPLTVTSAQKNPTAFYLCASSRTEGYGYTFGSGTRLTVV.

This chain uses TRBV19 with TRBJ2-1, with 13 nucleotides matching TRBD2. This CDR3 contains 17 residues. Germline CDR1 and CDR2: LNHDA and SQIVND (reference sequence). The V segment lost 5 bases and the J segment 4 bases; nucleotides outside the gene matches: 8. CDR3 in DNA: TGTGCCAGTAGTCTCCGACTAGCGGGAGGCTTTTACAATGAGCAGTTCTTC. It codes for CASSLRLAGGFYNEQFF.

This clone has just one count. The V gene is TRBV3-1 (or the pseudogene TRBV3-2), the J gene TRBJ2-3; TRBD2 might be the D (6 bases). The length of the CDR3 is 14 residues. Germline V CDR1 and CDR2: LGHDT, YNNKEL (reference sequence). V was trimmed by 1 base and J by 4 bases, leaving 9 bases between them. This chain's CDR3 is CASSQGGTADTQYF. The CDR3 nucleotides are TGTGCCAGCAGCCAAGGCGGGACCGCAGATACGCAGTATTTT.

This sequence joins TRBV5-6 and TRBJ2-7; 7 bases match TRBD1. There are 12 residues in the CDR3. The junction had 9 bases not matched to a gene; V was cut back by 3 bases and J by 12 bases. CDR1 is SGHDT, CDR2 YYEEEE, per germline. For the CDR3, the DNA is TGTGCCAGCAGCTCGGACCCCGGGACAGTGTACTTC. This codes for CASSSDPGTVYF.

The chain's CDR3 is CASSPGQGRTNYGYTF. Written as DNA, the CDR3 is TGTGCCAGCTCACCGGGACAGGGGAGGACTAACTATGGCTACACCTTC. This chain connects TRBV9 to TRBJ1-2; 10 positions agree with TRBD1. The CDR3 has 16 amino acids. The V gene's germline CDR1 is SGDLS and CDR2 YYNGEE. The V and J ends lost 7 bases and 0 bases, in that order; junction bases with no gene match: 9.

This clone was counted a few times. The CDR3 reads CASSLNPSGSYEQYF. The CDR3 DNA follows: TGCGCCAGCAGCTTGAATCCTAGCGGGAGCTACGAGCAGTACTTC. This sequence joins TRBV5-1 and TRBJ2-7; TRBD2 aligns across 10 bases. The V gene's germline CDR1 is SGHRS and CDR2 YFSETQ. This CDR3 contains 15 residues. The ends lost 1 base at V and 3 bases at J; junction bases unmatched: 4.

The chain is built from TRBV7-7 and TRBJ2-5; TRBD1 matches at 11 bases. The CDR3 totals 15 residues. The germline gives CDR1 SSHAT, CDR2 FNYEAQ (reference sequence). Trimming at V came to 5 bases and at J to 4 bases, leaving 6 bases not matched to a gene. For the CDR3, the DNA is TGTGCCAGCAGCGTCACCGGGACAGGGGGAGAGACCCAGTACTTC. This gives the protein CASSVTGTGGETQYF.

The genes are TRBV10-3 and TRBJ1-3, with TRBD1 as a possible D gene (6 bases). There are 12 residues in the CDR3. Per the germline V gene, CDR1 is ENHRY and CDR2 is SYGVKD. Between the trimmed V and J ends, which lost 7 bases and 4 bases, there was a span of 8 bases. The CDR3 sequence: CAITGQGNTIYF. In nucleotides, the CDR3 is TGTGCCATCACCGGACAGGGAAACACCATATATTTT.

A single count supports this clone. The CDR3 DNA is TGTGCCAGCAGCCAACCCCTAGCGGGAAGAAATGAGCAGTTCTTC. Its translation: CASSQPLAGRNEQFF. The chain employs TRBV3-1 (or the pseudogene TRBV3-2) and TRBJ2-1; 9 bases line up with TRBD2. This CDR3 is 15 amino acids long. The germline V gene encodes CDR1 LGHDT and CDR2 YNNKEL (reference sequence). V gave up 2 bases and J gave up 7 bases; unmatched junction bases: 6.

In DNA form, the CDR3 reads TGTGCCAGCCACACAGGAGAGACCCAGTACTTC. This codes for CASHTGETQYF. The chain has TRBV6-5 and TRBJ2-5; a possible D gene is TRBD1 (5 bases). Per germline, CDR1 MNHEY and CDR2 SVGAGI. This CDR3 region has 11 residues. V lost 8 bases and J lost 4, with 8 bases in between.

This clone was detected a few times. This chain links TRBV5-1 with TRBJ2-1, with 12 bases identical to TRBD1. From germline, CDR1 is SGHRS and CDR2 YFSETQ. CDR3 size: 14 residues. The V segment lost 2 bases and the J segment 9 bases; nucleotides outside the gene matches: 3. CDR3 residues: CASSLGTGGVEQFF. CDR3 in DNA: TGCGCCAGCAGCTTAGGGACAGGGGGCGTTGAGCAGTTCTTC.